Listed here are 10 T cell receptor beta chains from one sample, sequenced in a study of T-cell memory formation after mild COVID-19. TCRdb reprocessed the 5' RACE reads with MiXCR, giving one entry per CDR3 protein. The repertoire holds 400,000 to 450,000 distinct CDR3 sequences, with under 20% as singletons. Sequences were obtained from PBMCs or a T cell subset sorted from them (not recorded which). These receptors came from a man in his late teens or twenties who had mild COVID-19 (a few samples of this study predate the infection). Cell type and time point are not known.

This clonotype was recorded once. The J gene is TRBJ1-5, the V gene TRBV12-3 or TRBV12-4, with a possible D match to TRBD1 (5 bases). The CDR3 spans 15 residues. V was pared by 7 bases and J by 4 bases, with 17 bases between. The CDR3 sequence: CASTPPGSGNQPQHF. CDR3 DNA: TGTGCCAGCACCCCCCCAGGGTCGGGGAATCAGCCCCAGCATTTT.

This clonotype was counted at least ten times. The V and J genes are TRBV11-2 and TRBJ1-4, with D hard to call. CDR1 is SGHAT, CDR2 FQNNGV, per germline. V lost 0 bases and J lost 4, with 9 bases in between. The CDR3 sequence is 15 residues long. The CDR3 DNA is TGTGCCAGCAGCTTAGACCCGGTGTATAATGAAAAACTGTTTTTT. Protein: CASSLDPVYNEKLFF.

The table lists this clonotype with a few counts. V and J are TRBV20-1 and TRBJ2-7; 10 nucleotides align to TRBD1. CDR1 and CDR2 (germline): DFQATT, SNEGSKA (reference sequence). This CDR3 spans 13 amino acids. J was trimmed by 9 bases and V by 6 bases; bases with no gene match: 11. Written as DNA, the CDR3 is TGCAGTGCAAACCGGGACAGGGGTCCACCGCAGTACTTC. Its protein is CSANRDRGPPQYF.

The J gene is TRBJ2-7, the V gene TRBV4-3; TRBD2 might be the D (6 bases). This CDR3 region has 15 residues. V dropped 4 bases and J dropped 2 bases, with 15 bases sitting between them. CDR1 is LGHNA, CDR2 YSLEER, per germline. The CDR3 spells CASSPFWGTPYEQYF. The DNA for the CDR3 is TGCGCCAGCAGCCCATTCTGGGGGACTCCCTACGAGCAGTACTTC.

This clonotype showed up just a few times. V usage is TRBV6-5 and J usage is TRBJ2-1; D ambiguous. CDR1 and CDR2 from the germline V gene are MNHEY and SVGAGI. The CDR3 length is 13 residues. Trimming removed 0 bases from V and 6 bases from J, with 6 bases in between. CDR3 sequence reads: CASSYSNSNEQFF. The CDR3 DNA sequence: TGTGCCAGCAGTTACTCGAACAGCAATGAGCAGTTCTTC.

This clonotype was recorded a few times. The V and J genes are TRBV15 and TRBJ2-1; the D gene is possibly TRBD1 (6 bases). Trimming took off 2 bases at V and 5 bases at J, with 10 bases between the two ends. The CDR3 has 14 residues. Germline V gene lookup returns CDR1 LNHNV and CDR2 YYDKDF (reference sequence). Written as DNA, the CDR3 is TGTGCCACCAGCAGAAAAGGACAGAACAATGAGCAGTTCTTC. Its protein is CATSRKGQNNEQFF.

The chain recombines TRBV7-2 with TRBJ2-1; 13 nucleotides line up with TRBD2. After removal of 1 base from V and 0 bases from J, the junction contained 3 bases not matched to a gene. Germline loops: CDR1 SGHTA, CDR2 FQGNSA. The CDR3 totals 18 residues. CDR3 DNA sequence: TGTGCCAGCAGCTTAGGGGGACTAGCGGGGAGCTCCTACAATGAGCAGTTCTTC. It specifies CASSLGGLAGSSYNEQFF.

The table lists this clonotype with many counts. This sequence joins TRBV29-1 and TRBJ2-3; D remains ambiguous. Per the germline V gene, CDR1 is SQVTM and CDR2 is ANQGSEA. Trimming pared 1 base from V and 6 bases from J, leaving 8 bases between. There are 12 residues in the CDR3. The CDR3 DNA sequence: TGCAGCGTTGAAGTAACCCCGGATACGCAGTATTTT. Its translation: CSVEVTPDTQYF.

The CDR3 loop reads CASSKQGMNTEAFF. DNA of the CDR3: TGTGCCAGCTCAAAACAGGGCATGAACACTGAAGCTTTCTTT. The rearrangement links TRBV18 to TRBJ1-1; possibly TRBD1 for D (6 bases). The length of the CDR3 is 14 residues. Looked up from germline, CDR1 is KGHSH and CDR2 is LQKENI. Trimming took 5 bases from V and 0 from J, leaving 10 bases between them.

V gene TRBV12-3 or TRBV12-4 combines with J gene TRBJ1-3; D is perhaps TRBD1 (6 bases). Trimming pared 5 bases from V and 4 bases from J, leaving 12 bases between. This CDR3 has 14 residues. CDR3 sequence (DNA): TGTGCCAGCAGTCTCCCAGGGGCAGGAAACACCATATATTTT. Amino acid sequence: CASSLPGAGNTIYF.